The subject of this entry is one T cell receptor beta chain. Its cognate antigen is unknown. The data derive from a study of cytomegalovirus exposure and HLA in healthy donors. Study-wide results and limits: The study designated over 150 TCR beta chains cytomegalovirus-associated. Reports credit the classifier with highly specific, highly sensitive diagnosis of cytomegalovirus status. For most TCR sequences rarity was the rule, although some public TCRs occurred in many donors.

Some clones are missing from TCRdb's copy, which holds only in-frame ones; the method was immunoSEQ multiplex PCR. The sample includes about 130,000 clones, just under 95% of them seen just once. Germline V gene lookup returns CDR1 SEHNR and CDR2 FQNEAQ (reference sequence). There are 14 residues in the CDR3. V lost 5 bases and J lost 8; bases outside the gene matches: 7. The specimen sequenced was PBMCs. This chain uses TRBV7-9 with TRBJ1-4; 8 bases are shared with TRBD1. This receptor was obtained from a woman aged 18-35 years in good health and CMV-seronegative. The CDR3 sequence is CASSRTGQGEKLFF. The CDR3 bases are TGTGCCAGCAGCCGGACAGGGCAGGGCGAAAAACTGTTTTTT.